This T cell receptor beta chain derives from a study of T cells in Graves' hyperthyroidism and ophthalmopathy. CDR1 and CDR2 (germline): SGDLS, YYNGEE. V shed 2 bases, J shed 4 bases, and the junction held 3 bases outside the gene matches. The length of the CDR3 is 15 residues. Hyperthyroidism, newly diagnosed and lasting under 2 months, affected patients aged 18 to 65. Amplified TCR beta CDR3 regions came from RNA transcripts. HTBI primers were used for first-round RT-PCR of the TCR CDR3. TCRdb ran MiXCR on the multiplex PCR reads and lists one entry per CDR3 protein. Of some 350,000 distinct CDR3 sequences in the sample, about a sixth were seen once. This clonotype has a handful of counts.

V is TRBV9 and J is TRBJ2-2; 9 positions match TRBD1. Material: blood. This clonotype originated in a woman younger than 30 with Graves' hyperthyroidism that later progressed to Graves' ophthalmopathy. In nucleotides, the CDR3 is TGTGCCAGCAGCGTCGGACAGGGGTTCACCGGGGAGCTGTTTTTT. The encoded protein is CASSVGQGFTGELFF.